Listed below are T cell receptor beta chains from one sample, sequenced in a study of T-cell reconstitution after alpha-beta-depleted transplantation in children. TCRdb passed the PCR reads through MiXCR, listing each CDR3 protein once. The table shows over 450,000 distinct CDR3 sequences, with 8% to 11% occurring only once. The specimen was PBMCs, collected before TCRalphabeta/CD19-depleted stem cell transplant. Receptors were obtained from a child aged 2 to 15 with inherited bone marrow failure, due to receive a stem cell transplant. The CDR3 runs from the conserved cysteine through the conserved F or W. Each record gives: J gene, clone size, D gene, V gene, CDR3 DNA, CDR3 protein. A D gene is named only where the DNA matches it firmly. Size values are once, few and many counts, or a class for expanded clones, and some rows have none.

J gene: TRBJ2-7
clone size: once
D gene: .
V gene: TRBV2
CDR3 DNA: TGTGACAGTCGGCGGGGCGGCGGACGATATGAGCAGTACTTC
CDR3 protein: CDSRRGGGRYEQYF

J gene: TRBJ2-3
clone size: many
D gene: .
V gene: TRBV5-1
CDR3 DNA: TGCGCCAGCAGCTTGTCGGGAGTTGCAGATACGCAGTATTTT
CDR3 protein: CASSLSGVADTQYF

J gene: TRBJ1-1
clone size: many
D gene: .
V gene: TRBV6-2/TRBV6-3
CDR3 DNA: TGTGCCAGCAGTTATTGGGGTGAGAACACTGAAGCTTTCTTT
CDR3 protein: CASSYWGENTEAFF

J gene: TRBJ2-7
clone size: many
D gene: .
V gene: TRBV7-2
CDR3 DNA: TGTGCCAGCAGCTTATTCACTAGCTACTACGAGCAGTACTTC
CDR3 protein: CASSLFTSYYEQYF

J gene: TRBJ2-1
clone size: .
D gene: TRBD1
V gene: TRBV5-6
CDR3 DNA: TGTGCCAGCAGCTTTTTCGGGACAGGGTACAATGAGCAGTTCTTC
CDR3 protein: CASSFFGTGYNEQFF

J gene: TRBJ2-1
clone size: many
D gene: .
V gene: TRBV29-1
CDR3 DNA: TGCAGCGTTGAACCGGGGGACAATGAGCAGTTCTTC
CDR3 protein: CSVEPGDNEQFF

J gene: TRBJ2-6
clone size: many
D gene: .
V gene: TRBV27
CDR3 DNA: TGTGCCAGCAGTTCATTCGGGGCCAACGTCCTGACTTTC
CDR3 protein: CASSSFGANVLTF

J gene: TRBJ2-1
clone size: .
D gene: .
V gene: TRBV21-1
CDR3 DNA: TGTGCCAGCAGCAAAGGGGTAGCGGGAGCAATATACAATGAGCAGTTCTTC
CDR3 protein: CASSKGVAGAIYNEQFF

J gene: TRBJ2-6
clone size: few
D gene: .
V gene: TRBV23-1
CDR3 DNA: TGCGCCAGCAGTCAATGGGCCCCGGGAACAGCGGGCCAAGGCTCTGGGGCCAACGTCCTGACTTTC
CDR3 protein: CASSQWAPGTAGQGSGANVLTF

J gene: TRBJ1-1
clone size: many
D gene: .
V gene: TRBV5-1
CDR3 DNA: TGCGCCAGCAGCTTGGGCAGGAGACTGAACACTGAAGCTTTCTTT
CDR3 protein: CASSLGRRLNTEAFF

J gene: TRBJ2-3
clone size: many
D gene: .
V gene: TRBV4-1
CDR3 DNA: TGCGCCAGCAGACTCCTTAACCTCAACACAGATACGCAGTATTTT
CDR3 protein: CASRLLNLNTDTQYF

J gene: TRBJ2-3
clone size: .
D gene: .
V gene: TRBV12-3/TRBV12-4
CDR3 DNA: TGTGCCAGCAGTTTCATCGTTCGTCCCCCCTCCACAGATACGCAGTATTTT
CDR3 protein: CASSFIVRPPSTDTQYF

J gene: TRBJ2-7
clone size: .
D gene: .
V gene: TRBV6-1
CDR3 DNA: TGTGCCAGCAGGTCCCCCCGGGACGAACTGACCGAGCAGTACTTC
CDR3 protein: CASRSPRDELTEQYF

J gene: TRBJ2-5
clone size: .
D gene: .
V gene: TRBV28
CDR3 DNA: TGTGCCAGCAGTCCCCTCGGGTTTGGAATCCAAGAGACCCAGTACTTC
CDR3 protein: CASSPLGFGIQETQYF

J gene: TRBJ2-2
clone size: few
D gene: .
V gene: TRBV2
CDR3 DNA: TGTGCCAGCAGTAATAGCGCGAACACCGGGGAGCTGTTTTTT
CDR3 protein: CASSNSANTGELFF

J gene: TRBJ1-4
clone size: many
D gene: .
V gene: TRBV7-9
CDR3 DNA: TGTGCCAGCAGCTTAAGCCACGCTTATAATGAAAAACTGTTTTTT
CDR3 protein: CASSLSHAYNEKLFF

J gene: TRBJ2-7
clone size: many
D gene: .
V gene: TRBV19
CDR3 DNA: TGTGCCAGCTTTGGTAACGAGCAGTACTTC
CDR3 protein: CASFGNEQYF

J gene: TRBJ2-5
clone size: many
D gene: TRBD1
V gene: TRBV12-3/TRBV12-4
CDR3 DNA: TGTGCCAGCAGAACCTGGGACAGCCGAAGGGGAGAGACCCAGTACTTC
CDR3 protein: CASRTWDSRRGETQYF

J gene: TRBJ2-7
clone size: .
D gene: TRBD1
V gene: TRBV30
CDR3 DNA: TGTGCCTGGAGTGTAGGGGGCAGGTCGACCTACGAGCAGTACTTC
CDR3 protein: CAWSVGGRSTYEQYF

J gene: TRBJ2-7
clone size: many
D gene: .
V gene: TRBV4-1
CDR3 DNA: TGCGCCAGCAGCCAAGCAGCAGTATCCTACGAGCAGTACTTC
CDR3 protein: CASSQAAVSYEQYF

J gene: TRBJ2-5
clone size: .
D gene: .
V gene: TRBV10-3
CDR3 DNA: TGTGCCATCAGTGGTGTGGGCCCGGGAGAGACCCAGTACTTC
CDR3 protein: CAISGVGPGETQYF

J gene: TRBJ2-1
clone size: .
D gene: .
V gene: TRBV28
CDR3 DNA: TGTGCCAGAAGCTATAATCCTCCCAATGAGCAGTTCTTC
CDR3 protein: CARSYNPPNEQFF

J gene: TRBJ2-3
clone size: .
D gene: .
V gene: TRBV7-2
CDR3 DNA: TGTGCCAGCAGCTTAGGAAGGGGTGGGGCCCCTGGAGATACGCAGTATTTT
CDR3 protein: CASSLGRGGAPGDTQYF

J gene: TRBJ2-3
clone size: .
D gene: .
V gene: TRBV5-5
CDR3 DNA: TGTGCCAGCAGCTTGTGGCAGGTAGAGGATACGCAGTATTTT
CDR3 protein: CASSLWQVEDTQYF

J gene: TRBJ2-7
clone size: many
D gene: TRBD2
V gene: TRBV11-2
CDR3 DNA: TGTGCCAGCAGCTTAGGCCTAGCGGGAGGTCAAGAGCAGTACTTC
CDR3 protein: CASSLGLAGGQEQYF

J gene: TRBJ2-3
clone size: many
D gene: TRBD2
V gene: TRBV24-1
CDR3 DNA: TGTGCCACCATTGATTTGCGAGGGAGGGGCACAGATACGCAGTATTTT
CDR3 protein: CATIDLRGRGTDTQYF

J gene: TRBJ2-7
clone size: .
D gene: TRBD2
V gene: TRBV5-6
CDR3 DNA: TGTGCCAGCAGCTGGCGGACTAGCGGGCAGGACTACGAGCAGTACTTC
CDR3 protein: CASSWRTSGQDYEQYF

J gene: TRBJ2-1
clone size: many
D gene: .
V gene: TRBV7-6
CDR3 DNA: TGTGCCAGCAGCCAGGACTTTTACTCCTACAATGAGCAGTTCTTC
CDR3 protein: CASSQDFYSYNEQFF

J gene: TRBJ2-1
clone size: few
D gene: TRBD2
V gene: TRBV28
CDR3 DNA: TGTGCCAGCAGTCCACCACTAGCGGGAGTGCGGATTGAGCAGTTCTTC
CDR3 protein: CASSPPLAGVRIEQFF

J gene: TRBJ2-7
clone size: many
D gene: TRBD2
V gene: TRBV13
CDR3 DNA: TGTGCCAGCAGCGCGACTAGCGGGAGTTGGAACGAGCAGTACTTC
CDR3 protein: CASSATSGSWNEQYF

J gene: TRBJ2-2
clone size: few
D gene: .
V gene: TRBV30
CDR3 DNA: TGTGCCTGGTCTCTTGAGAACGCCGGGGAGCTGTTTTTT
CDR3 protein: CAWSLENAGELFF

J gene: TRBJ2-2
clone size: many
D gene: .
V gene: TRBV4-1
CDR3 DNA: TGCGCCAGCAGTCACAGGGACGGATACACCGGGGAGCTGTTTTTT
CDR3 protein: CASSHRDGYTGELFF

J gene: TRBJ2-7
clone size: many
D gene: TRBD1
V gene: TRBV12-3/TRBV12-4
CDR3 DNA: TGTGCCAGCAGTCAGACAGGGGATGCCGGTACACAGTACTTC
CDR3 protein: CASSQTGDAGTQYF

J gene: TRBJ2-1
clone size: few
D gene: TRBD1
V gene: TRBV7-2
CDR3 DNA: TGTGCCAGCAGCCCTCCAGCACAGGGGGCTTTGGAGCAGTTCTTC
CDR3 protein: CASSPPAQGALEQFF

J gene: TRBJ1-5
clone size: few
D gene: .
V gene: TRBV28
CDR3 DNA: TGTGCCAGCAGTTTGGGCAGGGCGATTAATCAGCCCCAGCATTTT
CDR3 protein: CASSLGRAINQPQHF

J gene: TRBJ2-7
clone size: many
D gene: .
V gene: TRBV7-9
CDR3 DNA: TGTGCCAGTACCGAATCGGACTCCTACGAGCAGTACTTC
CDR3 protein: CASTESDSYEQYF

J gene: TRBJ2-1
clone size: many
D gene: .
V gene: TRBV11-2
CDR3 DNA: TGTGCCAGCAGCCCTACCGGGATTGGTGAGCAGTTCTTC
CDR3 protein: CASSPTGIGEQFF

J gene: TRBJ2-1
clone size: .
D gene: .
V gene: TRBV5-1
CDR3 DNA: TGCGCCAGCAGCTTCATAAATGAGCTGTTCTTC
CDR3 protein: CASSFINELFF

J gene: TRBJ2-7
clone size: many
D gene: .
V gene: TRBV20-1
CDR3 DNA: TGCAGTGGTGCATCCCTTCAGGAGCAGTACTTC
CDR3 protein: CSGASLQEQYF

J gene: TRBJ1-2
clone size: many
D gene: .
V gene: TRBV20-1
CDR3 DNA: TGCAGTGCTAGGCTCTCCGGGCCTCTCCCGGGGGGGTATGGCTACACCTTC
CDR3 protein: CSARLSGPLPGGYGYTF

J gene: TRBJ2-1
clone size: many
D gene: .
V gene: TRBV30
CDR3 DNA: TGTGCCTGGGGGGGCTGGGCGAGCTCCTACAATGAGCAGTTCTTC
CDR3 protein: CAWGGWASSYNEQFF

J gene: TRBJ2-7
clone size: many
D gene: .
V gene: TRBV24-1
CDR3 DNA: TGTGCCACCAGTGACCCAGGAATCTACGAGCAGTACTTC
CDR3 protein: CATSDPGIYEQYF

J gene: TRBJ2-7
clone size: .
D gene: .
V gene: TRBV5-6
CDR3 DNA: TGTGCCAGCAGCTTCGAAAGTTACTCCTACGAGCAGTACTTC
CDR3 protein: CASSFESYSYEQYF